This is a list of T cell receptor beta chains from one sample in a study of response to subunit inactivated influenza vaccine. TCRdb re-derived calls from the RT-PCR reads in MiXCR, one entry per CDR3 protein. Among around 650,000 distinct CDR3 sequences, approximately 15% were seen once, and the ten largest hold around 10%. This specimen consisted of PBMCs from blood, obtained less than 13 days after vaccination. These receptors all come from a man aged 45-60 years who received an inactivated influenza vaccine. The conserved cysteine and the conserved F or W are not part of the CDR3 here. Each record gives: V gene, CDR3 length, CDR3 protein.

TRBV4-1,14,ASSQDIRRTNEKLF
TRBV29-1,9,SAQRGNTIY
TRBV15,11,ATSRDPDTEAF
TRBV6-2/TRBV6-3,13,ASSYSRQGSDTQY
TRBV10-3,10,AISDLADEQF
TRBV4-2,14,ASSQVLGAGGDTQY
TRBV12-3/TRBV12-4,15,ASRATGVRPMNTEAF
TRBV27,12,ASSSGTEVYEQY
TRBV13,13,ASSLAQEASETQY
TRBV5-1,13,ASSLSSGSYNEQF
TRBV29-1,12,SVAPTSESYEQY